The sample holds many counts of the clone carrying this T cell receptor beta chain. Its cognate antigen is unknown. CDR3 length: 15 amino acids. V was pared by 6 bases and J by 5 bases, with 19 bases between. Per the germline V gene, CDR1 is MNHEY and CDR2 is SVGAGI. The PCR had 60 Vbeta and 13 Jbeta primers. The protocol was immunoSEQ multiplex PCR, while the TCRdb copy is restricted to in-frame clones and leaves out a portion. The table shows over 100,000 clones, with 10% occurring only once. This specimen belongs to a study of cytomegalovirus exposure and HLA in healthy donors. General observations from the study: Roughly even sequencing depth across donors was the assumption behind the presence/absence analyses.

The clonotype was recovered from a man aged 35 to 55 in good health and CMV-seropositive. The sample taken for sequencing was PBMCs. The genes are TRBV6-5 and TRBJ2-5, with D possibly matching TRBD2 (6 bases). For the CDR3, the DNA is TGTGCCAGCAGGGGCCGGGAGCGCGGGAAGGAGACCCAGTACTTC. This translates into CASRGRERGKETQYF.